The 22 T cell receptor beta chains listed next were all sequenced from one sample in a study of T cells in narcolepsy. Repertoires were generated with immunoSEQ multiplex PCR, while TCRdb's copy carries only in-frame clones and drops some. The sample has 27,000 or so clones, more than 75% seen once. Sequenced sample: memory (CD45RA-) CD4+ T cells from blood. The source is a human donor in good health.

The chain links TRBV2 to TRBJ1-4; perhaps TRBD1 as D (5 bases). This CDR3 is built from 13 residues. V was clipped by 9 bases and J by 5 bases, with 13 bases between them. Germline CDR1 SNHLY, CDR2 FYNNEI. Here the CDR3 reads CARRDGSNEKLFF. DNA for the CDR3: TGTGCCAGACGGGACGGGAGCAATGAAAAACTGTTTTTT. The full variable domain, in which reference TRBV2 and TRBJ1-4 provide the parts outside the CDR3, is EPEVTQTPSHQVTQMGQEVILRCVPISNHLYFYWYRQILGQKVEFLVSFYNNEISEKSEIFDDQFSVERPDGSNFTLKIRSTKLEDSAMYFCARRDGSNEKLFFGSGTQLSVL.

This sequence joins TRBV9 and TRBJ2-5; the D gene is possibly TRBD2 (5 bases). The J call may be wrong; the DNA end is better matched by TRBJ2-7. This CDR3 spans 15 amino acids. The germline V gene has CDR1 SGDLS and CDR2 YYNGEE. The CDR3 region is CASSVGPDWDYEQYF. CDR3 DNA: TGTGCCAGCAGCGTAGGTCCGGACTGGGACTACGAGCAGTACTTC.

The chain couples TRBV30 to TRBJ2-1; D is possibly TRBD2 (6 bases). Trimming cost V 1 base and J 8 bases, with 9 bases left between them. CDR1 is GTSNPN, CDR2 SVGIG, per germline (reference sequence). This CDR3 has 12 amino acids. CDR3 region: CAWSELAYEQFF. The CDR3 region has the DNA TGTGCCTGGAGTGAACTAGCCTATGAGCAGTTCTTC.

This chain uses TRBV6-5 with TRBJ1-3; tentative D call: TRBD1 (6 bases). Looked up from germline, CDR1 is MNHEY and CDR2 is SVGAGI. V lost 0 bases to trimming and J lost 5 bases, with 11 bases between them. The CDR3 runs to 15 residues. DNA for the CDR3: TGTGCCAGCAGTTACTCGACGGGGGCTCGAAACACCATATATTTT. Translated, it gives CASSYSTGARNTIYF.

This rearrangement joins TRBV6-1 to TRBJ2-5; no clear D. The CDR3 totals 15 residues. Germline-derived CDR1 and CDR2 are MNHNS and SASEGT. V lost 4 bases and J 2 bases, leaving 14 bases between the germline ends. The CDR3 region has the DNA TGTGCCAGCAGTGCCCGGCCCCATGATCAAGAGACCCAGTACTTC. This translates into CASSARPHDQETQYF.

V is TRBV19 and J is TRBJ2-5, with D possibly being TRBD1 or TRBD2 (5 bases each). Germline V gene data show CDR1 as LNHDA and CDR2 as SQIVND (reference sequence). This CDR3 is 15 amino acids long. V was cut by 3 bases and J by 5 bases, with 16 bases left in between. This chain's CDR3 is CASSIRGLKGETQYF. The CDR3 bases are TGTGCCAGTAGTATCCGGGGTCTCAAGGGGGAGACCCAGTACTTC. Supplemented by reference TRBV19 and TRBJ2-5, the full variable domain reads DGGITQSPKYLFRKEGQNVTLSCEQNLNHDAMYWYRQDPGQGLRLIYYSQIVNDFQKGDIAEGYSVSREKKESFPLTVTSAQKNPTAFYLCASSIRGLKGETQYFGPGTRLLVL.

The V and J genes are TRBV7-2 and TRBJ1-2; D not certain. CDR1 SGHTA and CDR2 FQGNSA come from the germline V gene. CDR3 size: 14 residues. The germline V and J ends were trimmed by 1 base and 0 bases, with 6 bases remaining between them. CDR3 loop: CASSLELSNYGYTF. CDR3 in DNA: TGTGCCAGCAGCTTAGAGCTGTCTAACTATGGCTACACCTTC.

The V and J genes are TRBV11-3 and TRBJ2-2; TRBD2 matches 13 bases. V dropped 1 base and J dropped 4; count of bases not matched to a gene: 0. The CDR3 spans 16 residues. The germline gives CDR1 SGHNT, CDR2 YENEEA. CDR3 sequence: CASSLGLAGGTGELFF. The DNA for the CDR3 is TGTGCCAGCAGCTTAGGACTAGCGGGAGGCACCGGGGAGCTGTTTTTT.

The rearrangement links TRBV11-2 to TRBJ2-7; D gene ambiguous. V lost 4 bases and J 6 bases, leaving 19 bases between the germline ends. Looked up from germline, CDR1 is SGHAT and CDR2 is FQNNGV. The CDR3 spans 15 residues. The CDR3 sequence is CASSSRVVSGFEQYF. The CDR3 region has the DNA TGTGCCAGCAGCTCTCGAGTGGTTTCTGGGTTCGAGCAGTACTTC.

The chain couples TRBV5-1 to TRBJ2-1; D gene unclear. The CDR3 loop spans 13 amino acids. V was trimmed by 3 bases and J by 6 bases, leaving 10 bases between them. Germline CDR1 SGHRS, CDR2 YFSETQ. This CDR3 reads CASSSGRGNEQFF. CDR3 coding DNA: TGCGCCAGCAGCTCAGGCAGAGGCAATGAGCAGTTCTTC.

The chain couples TRBV25-1 to TRBJ2-7, with 11 bases fitting TRBD2. Per the germline V gene, CDR1 is MGHDK and CDR2 is SYGVNS. Trimming at V came to 2 bases and at J to 4 bases, leaving 10 bases not matched to a gene. CDR3 length equals 17 residues. The CDR3 sequence is CASSENRLAGSQYEQYF. The DNA for the CDR3 is TGTGCCAGCAGTGAAAATCGACTAGCGGGGAGCCAATACGAGCAGTACTTC.

The chain links TRBV6-1 to TRBJ1-4; D is possibly TRBD1 (5 bases). V was clipped by 7 bases and J by 4 bases, with 10 bases between them. The germline CDR1 and CDR2 sequences are MNHNS and SASEGT. This CDR3 is built from 13 residues. The CDR3 nucleotides are TGTGCCAGCACGCGACAGAGTAATGAAAAACTGTTTTTT. Translating it yields CASTRQSNEKLFF.

The chain is built from TRBV14 and TRBJ1-2; a weak D match, TRBD1 (6 bases). Per germline, CDR1 SGHDN and CDR2 FVKESK. The CDR3 is made up of 15 amino acids. V dropped 0 bases and J dropped 5 bases, with 13 bases sitting between them. In DNA form, the CDR3 reads TGTGCCAGCAGCCAAGAACAGGGATCGATTTATGGCTACACCTTC. It codes for CASSQEQGSIYGYTF.

DNA of the CDR3: TGCGCCAGCAGCTTGGCCGGGACACGAAGGGATACGCAGTATTTT. Translated: CASSLAGTRRDTQYF. The chain employs TRBV5-1 and TRBJ2-3; D is perhaps TRBD1 (6 bases). CDR1 SGHRS and CDR2 YFSETQ come from the germline V gene. This CDR3 spans 15 amino acids. The V gene lost 0 bases and the J gene lost 6 bases, with 14 bases spanning the gap.

A few counts support this clone. This CDR3 is also generated by other DNA sequences in the sample. The chain employs TRBV25-1 and TRBJ1-3; D unresolved. The V gene lost 2 bases and the J gene lost 0 bases, with 5 bases spanning the gap. CDR1 and CDR2 from the germline V gene are MGHDK and SYGVNS. This CDR3 is 14 amino acids long. The CDR3 loop is CASSEERSGNTIYF. The CDR3 DNA reads as TGTGCCAGCAGTGAAGAGCGCTCTGGAAACACCATATATTTT.

The chain carries TRBV7-4 and TRBJ1-1; D remains unclear. The CDR3 spans 19 residues. Germline-derived CDR1 and CDR2 are SGHVT and SQSDAQ. V was clipped by 2 bases and J by 0 bases, with 22 bases between them. The CDR3 protein is CASSLLPGLLPILNTEAFF. As DNA, the CDR3 is TGTGCCAGCAGCTTACTCCCCGGGCTCCTCCCGATCCTGAACACTGAAGCTTTCTTT.

V usage is TRBV7-6 and J usage is TRBJ2-5, with D unresolved. Per germline, CDR1 SGHVS and CDR2 FNYEAQ. V was trimmed by 5 bases and J by 2 bases, leaving 6 bases between them. The CDR3 is 12 residues long. The CDR3: CASSIDQETQYF. The CDR3 nucleotides are TGTGCCAGCAGCATCGATCAAGAGACCCAGTACTTC.

This chain uses TRBV18 with TRBJ1-2; D might be TRBD1 (5 bases). There are 16 residues in the CDR3. From germline, CDR1 is KGHSH and CDR2 LQKENI. Trimming took off 3 bases at V and 3 bases at J, with 17 bases between the two ends. The CDR3 DNA reads TGTGCCAGCTCACCGCCCTTAGGGAGAGGGGACTATGGCTACACCTTC. Translation gives CASSPPLGRGDYGYTF.

Concerning this clone: Other DNA sequences in the same sample also yield this CDR3. The chain carries TRBV4-3 and TRBJ1-2; D gene uncertain. The CDR3 sequence is 16 residues long. V shed 1 base and J shed 8 bases, with 20 bases lying between them. CDR1 and CDR2 (germline): LGHNA, YSLEER. The CDR3: CASSQVGRVVGSGYTF. The DNA for the CDR3 is TGCGCCAGCAGCCAAGTTGGACGCGTGGTTGGGAGCGGCTACACCTTC.

The chain links TRBV6-1 to TRBJ2-2; D uncertain. Germline V gene sequence: CDR1 MNHNS, CDR2 SASEGT. This CDR3 spans 15 amino acids. Between the trimmed V and J ends, which lost 6 bases and 4 bases, there was a span of 15 bases. The CDR3 here is CASSLAQVPTGELFF. In nucleotides, the CDR3 is TGTGCCAGCAGCCTCGCCCAGGTTCCCACCGGGGAGCTGTTTTTT.

This chain uses TRBV2 with TRBJ1-1; D gene unclear. With 4 bases removed from V and 11 bases from J, the gap between germline ends came to 14 bases. The germline V gene encodes CDR1 SNHLY and CDR2 FYNNEI. This CDR3 region has 12 residues. CDR3 sequence (DNA): TGTGCCAGCAGTGGGCCTGGGCGATGGGCTTTCTTT. The encoded protein is CASSGPGRWAFF.

This clone showed up just once. The J gene is TRBJ1-5, the V gene TRBV5-1; 8 bases are a match to TRBD1. Trimming took 1 base from V and 6 from J; bases not matched to a gene: 6. The CDR3 has 15 residues. Germline loops: CDR1 SGHRS, CDR2 YFSETQ. CDR3 sequence: CASSLTQGAGQPQHF. The CDR3 bases are TGCGCCAGCAGCTTGACTCAGGGGGCGGGTCAGCCCCAGCATTTT.